This entry is about one T cell receptor (beta chain). Its antigen has not been determined. The record has no base qualities; no much larger clone is one base away. The CDR3 runs 12 residues from the cysteine to the phenylalanine. The entry retains the CDR3 DNA only, 36 bases that are in frame from base 1. Relative to germline, V is missing 10 bases and J is missing 6 bases, with 6 bases of the junction outside any gene match. Reading the germline V gene (reference sequence) gives CDR1 MNHNY and CDR2 SVGAGI. The High Capacity cDNA Reverse Transcription Kit was used to reverse transcribe all of the isolated RNA, meaning that expressed TCRB transcripts were what got sequenced. Deep immunoSEQ sequencing was applied to naive, central memory and regulatory T cell samples, giving an average of about 3.4 million total reads per sample. Sorted cells were lysed in RLT buffer, and RNA was extracted using DNase-treated RNeasy Micro or Mini kits according to cell number. Each cell subset was processed separately to prevent cross-contamination, with patient and healthy donor samples processed together. The immunoSEQ multiplex PCR was used to amplify TCRB sequences from cDNA, yielding 87-bp fragments that span the CDR3 region. The amplicons were sequenced using the Illumina HiSeq platform. The paper's data handling went like this. PCR bias was computationally corrected using synthetic template baselines, reads within Hamming distance 2 were collapsed, and singletons that could not be merged were discarded. Reads were aligned against IMGT so that V, D and J genes, CDR3 length and insertions or deletions at six rearrangement sites could be assigned. Clonotype counts were normalized to sorted cell number within each subset before computing true diversity and Gini coefficients with the tcR R package. The overlap coefficient, calculated on TCRB nucleotide sequences, was used to measure repertoire sharing. As a proxy for the pre-selection repertoire, out-of-frame TCRB sequences from naive cells were analyzed. What TCRdb holds here is the immuneACCESS table cut down to in-frame rearrangements. Part of the clones is not present; checked against another copy, under half of the missing clones reflect an unresolved V gene, and the others are unexplained. The V and J calls and clone size come from that table; D and trimming were worked out from the DNA. The sample data list 350,000 to 450,000 clones, and around 16% of these were observed just once. The ten biggest clones cover roughly 0.017% of the sample.

This specimen belongs to a study of beta chain features in type 1 diabetes (dated by TCRdb to 2017 to 2018). Some background on the complete study: Mean age, gender distribution, total cell number and subset yield did not differ between patients and healthy donors. A total of 85 million to 140 million sorted cells were examined across all samples, and a strong correlation was observed between cell number per subset and RNA yield. In the study, TCRB repertoires of sorted circulating CD4+ T cell subsets from recently diagnosed type 1 diabetes patients were compared with those of matched healthy donors. Naive and central memory subsets were obtained from all 30 or so donors, but regulatory and stem cell-like memory subsets were isolated from only 8 patients and roughly eight healthy donors. The research as a whole found: In all four CD4+ subsets, TCRB CDR3 length was moderately but significantly shorter in type 1 diabetes patients. Sequencing cDNA rather than genomic DNA could over-represent highly expressing activated cells, although activation and CD3 levels did not differ between groups. At VDJ recombination sites, patients with type 1 diabetes made fewer insertions and deleted more nucleotides, a pattern implying thymic rearrangement abnormalities. HLA sub-analyses involved small numbers of individuals, so any influence of HLA type on TCRB rearrangement remained unresolved. PCR might favor shorter templates, but patient and control samples were amplified and corrected together, so any skew would affect both groups equally. Naive, central memory and regulatory TCRB repertoires appeared to be more alike among patients than among healthy donors.

From each donor, a single peripheral blood sample of approximately 120 mL on average was drawn into heparinised tubes. A BD FACSAria II and a panel including CD45RO, CCR7, CD25, CD127, CD95 and CD27 were used to sort naive, central memory, regulatory and stem cell-like memory CD4+ T cells. A purity above 95% was achieved for all sorted populations. Right away, PBMCs were isolated by Lymphoprep density gradient centrifugation and were stained directly, with no culture step. So that batch effects would be minimized, each experiment stained and sorted samples in pairs, pairing one healthy donor with one patient.

The V and J genes are TRBV6-6 and TRBJ2-7, with 10 bases matching TRBD2. Source material: naive CD4+ T cells from blood. The cell subset or site label for this specimen denotes: true naive CD4+ T cells. The receptor was isolated from a woman under 30 in good health. The encoded CDR3 is CATRGTSAEQYF. The DNA is TGTGCCACGCGGGGGACTAGCGCCGAGCAGTACTTC.